This TCR beta chain was captured in a study of beta chain features in type 1 diabetes. This clone was counted a few times. Its antigen is not known. This CDR3 comprises 14 residues. Germline V lookup: CDR1 SGHRS, CDR2 YFSETQ. V lost 4 bases to trimming and J lost 2 bases; unmatched junction nucleotides: 5. Expressed TCRB transcripts were sequenced, since all the RNA that had been isolated was reverse transcribed. TCRdb's copy holds only in-frame clones and misses some; the assay was immunoSEQ multiplex PCR. The repertoire holds 250,000 to 350,000 clones, with 14% as singletons. Study results and caveats: Within each of all four CD4+ subsets, Type 1 diabetes patients had TCRB CDR3s that were moderately but significantly shorter.

The clonotype was recovered from a man aged 25-45 years with type 1 diabetes. The chain links TRBV5-1 to TRBJ2-7; 8 bases line up with TRBD1. Sequencing input: naive CD4+ T cells from blood. In nucleotides, the CDR3 is TGCGCCAGCAGCAGCCGACAGGGGCCCTACGAGCAGTACTTC. Protein sequence: CASSSRQGPYEQYF.